The entry below describes one T cell receptor (beta chain). Its antigen is still unknown. At one end, the junction sequence differs from germline, possibly due to a read error. Read against the paper, the sample's time point label means: patch test 1, 2 weeks after DPC sensitization. The treatment or condition label of this sample denotes: therapeutic diphenylcyclopropenone sensitization with weekly scalp DPC. At each patch-test visit, blood was drawn before the patch test was applied. Eligible patients were aged 18 to 70, diagnosed with alopecia, deemed suitable for DPC therapy, and excluded if pregnant. Unfractionated whole blood was collected in Tempus Blood RNA tubes, and total RNA was extracted from that blood. The sample comes from a study of human T cells and chemical hapten exposure (dated by TCRdb to about 2021). The study in broad terms: For sensitization, 2% DPC in acetone was applied to a roughly 2 cm by roughly 2 cm area of upper inner arm skin. Throughout the roughly 23-week study period, patients were also given weekly therapeutic DPC doses on the scalp. Patch testing was performed on the upper back with Finn chambers containing 0.01% DPC, and the patch tests were scored after 6 days according to International Contact Dermatitis Research Group standards. The mostly female patient cohort included alopecia areata with under or over 50% scalp involvement, alopecia totalis and alopecia universalis. The libraries were sequenced as a pool, and the TCR yield per sample differed mostly because of small variations in library volumes within the pool. The study tracked peripheral blood TCR repertoire changes in vivo during primary and secondary sensitization to the hapten diphenylcyclopropenone (DPC) in alopecia patients. Blood samples were taken from patients before sensitization (week 0) and at 2, 6 and about 24 weeks after DPC sensitization. Some 29 alopecia patients gave blood for TCR sequencing at one to four time points (pre-sensitization, 2, 6 and 24 weeks).

General conclusions and limits of the study: Alopecia, a presumed autoimmune disease, was present in all patients, so the immune response of the patients might differ from that of healthy individuals. Patch test score was positively correlated with the number of PT1 expanded TCRs, with significance at thresholds 8, 16 and 32 but not at 4. Expanded TCRs formed significantly more large CDR3 similarity clusters than pre-sensitization or healthy control sets, consistent with antigen-driven responses. Repeated subsampling changed both the strength of the expansion versus patch-test correlation and the threshold at which the correlation became significant. DPC sensitization did not change the number of TCRs with a frequency above 1 in 1000, and there was no evidence of changes in global repertoire structure.

In the germline V gene, CDR1 corresponds to SGHRS and CDR2 to YFSETQ. The CDR3 covers 15 residues, taking in both the cysteine and the phenylalanine. Solely the CDR3 DNA is kept, with 45 bases framed from the first base. The method was RACE. The sequencer listed for this sample is NextSeq 500. During library preparation, unique molecular identifiers were attached to individual cDNA molecules so that TCRs could be counted in a quantitative, reproducible way. Each blood RNA sample was used to sequence both TCR alpha and TCR beta chains. The authors' pipeline ran thus. Samples had a median of 95,638 TCRs, with a range from roughly 23,224 to 750,000. V, J and CDR3 annotation of the TCR reads was carried out using the Decombinator software suite. To make PS versus PT1 abundance plots, every sample was subsampled to the same number of TCRs (28,000). TCRs were defined as expanded if absent before sensitization and observed at least eight times at the 2-week time point. Through fastp at Q25 and MiXCR, TCRdb rebuilt clones from the public reads, retaining in-frame beta chains. Duplicate CDR3 protein sequences are folded into a single record with the most common DNA and genes. TCRdb, rather than the study authors, made the V and J calls. The sample yields tens of thousands of distinct CDR3 sequences; about 9.4% were counted once. The ten largest account for roughly 1.4% of the sample.

The sequence came from a woman between 45 and 60 years old with alopecia areata. Some clones in this sample may be carry-over from other donors' samples. Sequences were derived from whole blood, sampled in connection with sensitization to the hapten diphenylcyclopropenone (DPC). The V gene is TRBV5-1 and the J gene is TRBJ2-7; the D segment could be TRBD2, given 5 matching bases. The nucleotide sequence is TGCGCCAGCAGCGCCGGGGAAGGGAGCTCCTACGAGCAGTGCTTC. The resulting protein is CASSAGEGSSYEQCF. The variable domain in full, with residues beyond the CDR3 obtained from the reference TRBV5-1 and TRBJ2-7 genes, is KAGVTQTPRYLIKTRGQQVTLSCSPISGHRSVSWYQQTPGQGLQFLFEYFSETQRNKGNFPGRFSGRQFSNSRSEMNVSTLELGDSALYLCASSAGEGSSYEQCFGPGTRLTVT.